This T cell receptor beta chain derives from a study of T cells after somatic rescue of genetic block. Some clones are missing from TCRdb's copy, which holds only in-frame ones; the method was immunoSEQ multiplex PCR. The sample records approximately 71,000 clones, roughly 92% being singletons. Sequencing input: peripheral blood mononuclear cells (PBMCs). This TCR came from a middle-aged man.

The CDR3 sequence: CASSSLRGPRDQPQHF. Here the CDR3 DNA reads TGTGCCAGCAGCTCGCTCAGGGGGCCGCGTGATCAGCCCCAGCATTTT. V gene TRBV7-9 combines with J gene TRBJ1-5, with 8 bases aligning to TRBD1. J lost 5 bases, V lost 4 bases, and 10 bases had no gene match. The CDR3 covers 16 residues. In germline, CDR1 is SEHNR, CDR2 FQNEAQ (reference sequence).